One sample yielded the 5 T cell receptor beta chains listed below, sequenced in a study of early stage breast cancer tumors. Produced via immunoSEQ multiplex PCR; TCRdb's table is partial and in-frame only. The table has 45,000 to 60,000 clones, 65% to 90% seen once; the top ten hold more than 1.1%. The sequenced sample was blood. All receptors come from a person aged 45-65 years with breast cancer.

V and J are TRBV7-3 and TRBJ2-7; TRBD2 might be the D (5 bases). CDR1 and CDR2 (germline): SGHTA, FQGTGA. The CDR3 covers 15 residues. Trimming cost V 2 bases and J 8 bases, with 19 bases left between them. CDR3 loop: CASSLEWSRDRKQYF. In nucleotides, the CDR3 is TGTGCCAGCAGCTTAGAGTGGTCGAGGGATAGAAAGCAGTACTTC.

The CDR3 sequence: CASSLAGEYGNEQFF. In DNA, the CDR3 is TGTGCCAGCAGTCTAGCGGGAGAGTACGGCAATGAGCAGTTCTTC. V is TRBV27 and J is TRBJ2-1; 10 bases are shared with TRBD2. CDR1 and CDR2 from the germline V gene are MNHEY and SMNVEV (reference sequence). The CDR3 covers 15 residues. The J segment lost 6 bases and the V segment lost 5 bases, leaving 7 bases of the junction unmatched.

The rearrangement uses TRBV5-1 and TRBJ2-3; D is possibly TRBD1 or TRBD2 (5 bases each). The CDR3 extends over 15 amino acids. V dropped 4 bases and J dropped 2 bases, with 14 bases sitting between them. Per germline, CDR1 SGHRS and CDR2 YFSETQ. The CDR3 nucleotides read TGCGCCAGCAGCGGGGGTCAGGGTACCACAGATACGCAGTATTTT. Encoded protein: CASSGGQGTTDTQYF.

This chain links TRBV11-3 with TRBJ2-5; D gene ambiguous. CDR3 length: 14 amino acids. Per the germline V gene, CDR1 is SGHNT and CDR2 is YENEEA. V gave up 1 base and J gave up 9 bases, with 15 bases separating them. Written as DNA, the CDR3 is TGTGCCAGCAGCTTAGGGGATACCCCGAGCGCCCAGTACTTC. This sequence encodes CASSLGDTPSAQYF.

J is TRBJ1-2 and V is TRBV5-1; 8 bases are a match to TRBD1. This CDR3 comprises 14 residues. Germline lookup yields CDR1 SGHRS and CDR2 YFSETQ. Germline trimming cut 0 bases from V and 6 bases from J; bases unmatched to any gene: 4. The chain's CDR3 is CASSLAGQGHGYTF. CDR3 nucleotide sequence: TGCGCCAGCAGCTTGGCAGGACAGGGTCATGGCTACACCTTC.